Included here is one T cell receptor beta chain sequence, with context. Its antigen is not yet known. Relative to the germline gene, one junction end is altered; a read error may explain this. The data are from a study of tumor-infiltrating lymphocytes in primary liver carcinoma (dated by TCRdb to the late 2010s). As for the study more broadly: The five patients, three men and two women aged 30 to 69 years, had hepatocellular carcinoma (four) or combined HCC and intrahepatic cholangiocarcinoma (one). Roughly 3.65 to 7.5 million productive TCRbeta reads were obtained per sample, and no significant difference in read depth was found between tissue types. High reproducibility was observed for the technical replicate repertoires, with mean shared-clone rates roughly 0.89 and correlation coefficients above 0.95. The roughly 25 tumor region samples were profiled with Agilent mRNA microarrays so that TCRbeta repertoire diversity could be related to the local molecular phenotype. The study combined TCRbeta repertoire sequencing, expression microarrays and whole-exome sequencing across five regions of each liver tumor, with adjacent normal tissue and blood. TCRbeta repertoire sequencing covered 35 or so specimens from 5 patients: about 25 tumor regions, 5 adjacent noncancerous liver tissues and 5 peripheral blood samples. The tumors of the five patients were staged as T1-T3 N0M0, with maximum diameters ranging from roughly 4 to 10 cm.

Without any cell sorting, total RNA and DNA were co-extracted from approximately 20-30 mg of bulk tissue using the AllPrep DNA/RNA mini kit. Between November 2015 and March 2016, roughly five patients in China with histopathologically diagnosed primary liver carcinoma had their tumors surgically resected. At the time of sampling, the patients had chronic HBV infection and had not received any treatment. Each tumor was sampled at five spatially separated regions: the tumor centre plus the superior, inferior, left-lateral and right-lateral poles. Histology showed that every tumor sample contained more than 80% viable tumor cells. Pieces of fresh tumor and adjacent tissue were cut in half, with one half kept in RNAlater at -80 degrees C and the other half sent for histology. What the authors observed across the whole study: Only about 7.5-25% of top clones were present in all five regions of a tumor, suggesting spatial heterogeneity of tumor-infiltrating T cells. The study included only 4 to 6 patients, and the authors note findings should be validated in a larger study. Repertoire overlap was found to be higher between tumor regions (mean approximately 35%) than between tumor-adjacent (roughly 17%) or tumor-blood (around 14%) pairs, consistent with antigen-driven expansion. Comparison of CD4+ and CD8+ T cell repertoires was precluded by the use of bulk unsorted samples. Compared with blood, tumors had a significantly larger share of the repertoire taken up by the top 250 clones (p = 0.039). Only the TCR beta chain was sequenced, which likely underestimates true repertoire diversity because unpaired alpha chains were not captured.

CDR1 SEHNR and CDR2 FQNEAQ are derived from the germline V gene (reference sequence). The CDR3 goes from the cysteine to the phenylalanine over 12 residues. Only CDR3 DNA remains: 36 bases, in frame from the first base. TCRbeta-specific cDNA was reverse-transcribed from about 500 ng total RNA using a constant-region primer and ProtoScript II reverse transcriptase. Construction of the TCRbeta libraries relied on three nested rounds of multiplex PCR, following a slightly modified ARM-PCR procedure. The first two PCR rounds used multiplex TRBV1-TRBV30 forward primers with a Cbeta reverse primer, each for about 10 cycles. Sample barcodes and Illumina adapters were attached in a final 25-cycle PCR using Deep VentR polymerase. Before sequencing, amplicons of 200-500 bp were purified from gel using a QIAquick gel extraction kit. An Illumina HiSeq 2500 was used to sequence the TCRbeta amplicons, generating 250-bp paired-end reads. In the paper's pipeline: To recover full CDR3 sequences, reads were quality-trimmed using Trimmomatic v0.33 and paired reads were then merged using FLASH v1.2.11. V, D and J germline segments were assigned to the rearranged TCRbeta sequences using MiGEC v1.2.1b. VDJtools v1.0.0 computed clonotype statistics and Shannon-Wiener diversity indices. To reduce sampling bias, subsequent analyses other than the diversity analysis used only the 250 most abundant clonotypes in each sample. TCRdb reprocessed the public reads (quality trimming at Q25 with fastp, clone calling with MiXCR) and kept in-frame beta chains. Identical CDR3 proteins give one entry, which carries the most common genes and DNA. In this record, the V and J calls reflect TCRdb's handling and not the investigators' own analysis. This sample has fewer than 250,000 distinct CDR3 sequences in its table, and approximately 80% of those were observed once. The top ten clones comprise around 18% of the sample.

Sample: tumor tissue from primary liver carcinoma. The sequence joins TRBV7-9 to TRBJ2-5; the D match is possibly TRBD1 or TRBD2, with 5 bases aligned in each. The clonotype originates from a middle-aged man with primary liver carcinoma and hepatitis B virus infection. The nucleotides are TGTGCCAGCGGCAGGGAGCTAGAGACCAAGTACTTC. This gives the protein CASGRELETKYF.